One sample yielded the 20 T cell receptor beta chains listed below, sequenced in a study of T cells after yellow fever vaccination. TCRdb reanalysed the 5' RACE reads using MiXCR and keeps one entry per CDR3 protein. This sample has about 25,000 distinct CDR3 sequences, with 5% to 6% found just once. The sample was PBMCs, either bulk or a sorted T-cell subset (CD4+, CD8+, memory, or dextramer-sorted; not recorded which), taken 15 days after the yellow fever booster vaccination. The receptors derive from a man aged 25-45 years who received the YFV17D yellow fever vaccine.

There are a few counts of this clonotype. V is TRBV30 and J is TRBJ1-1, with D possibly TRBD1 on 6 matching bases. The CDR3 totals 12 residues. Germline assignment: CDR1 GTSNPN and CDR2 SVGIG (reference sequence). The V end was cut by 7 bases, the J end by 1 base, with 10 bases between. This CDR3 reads CAFDRRNTEAFF. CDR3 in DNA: TGTGCCTTTGACAGGAGGAACACTGAAGCTTTCTTT.

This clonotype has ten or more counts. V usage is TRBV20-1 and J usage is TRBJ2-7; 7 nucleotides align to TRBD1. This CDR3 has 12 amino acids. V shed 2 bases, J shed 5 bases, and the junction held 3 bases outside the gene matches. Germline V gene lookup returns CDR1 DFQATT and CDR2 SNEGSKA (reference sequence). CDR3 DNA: TGCAGTGCTAGAAGGCAGGGGGACGAGCAGTACTTC. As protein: CSARRQGDEQYF.

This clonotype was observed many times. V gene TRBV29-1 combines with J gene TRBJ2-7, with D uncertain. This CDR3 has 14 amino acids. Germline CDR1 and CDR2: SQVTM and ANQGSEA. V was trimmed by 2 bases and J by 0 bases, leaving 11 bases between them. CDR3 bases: TGCAGCGTTGAACGGAGTAACCCCTCCTACGAGCAGTACTTC. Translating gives CSVERSNPSYEQYF.

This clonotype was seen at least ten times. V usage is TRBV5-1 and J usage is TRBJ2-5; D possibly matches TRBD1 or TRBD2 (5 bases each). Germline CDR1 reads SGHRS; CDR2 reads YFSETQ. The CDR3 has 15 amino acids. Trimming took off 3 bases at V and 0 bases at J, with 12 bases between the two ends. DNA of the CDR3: TGCGCCAGCAGCTACGGGTGGGGACACCAAGAGACCCAGTACTTC. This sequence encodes CASSYGWGHQETQYF.

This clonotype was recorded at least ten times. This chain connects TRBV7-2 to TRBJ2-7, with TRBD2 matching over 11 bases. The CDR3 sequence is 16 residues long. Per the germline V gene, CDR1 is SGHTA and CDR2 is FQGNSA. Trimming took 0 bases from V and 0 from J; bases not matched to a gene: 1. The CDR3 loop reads CASSLAGTSGSYEQYF. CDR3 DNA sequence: TGTGCCAGCAGCTTAGCCGGGACTAGCGGCTCCTACGAGCAGTACTTC. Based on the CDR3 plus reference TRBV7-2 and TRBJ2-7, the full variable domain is GAGVSQSPSNKVTEKGKDVELRCDPISGHTALYWYRQSLGQGLEFLIYFQGNSAPDKSGLPSDRFSAERTGGSVSTLTIQRTQQEDSAVYLCASSLAGTSGSYEQYFGPGTRLTVT.

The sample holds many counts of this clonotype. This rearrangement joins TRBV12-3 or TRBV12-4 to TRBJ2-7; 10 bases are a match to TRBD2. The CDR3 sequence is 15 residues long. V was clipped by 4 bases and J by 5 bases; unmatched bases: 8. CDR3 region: CASSWLAGVKDEQYF. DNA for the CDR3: TGTGCCAGCAGTTGGCTAGCGGGAGTTAAGGACGAGCAGTACTTC.

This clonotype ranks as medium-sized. CDR3 coding DNA: TGTGCCAGCAGTGACACACAGATGAACACTGAAGCTTTCTTT. Translation: CASSDTQMNTEAFF. The chain links TRBV6-1 to TRBJ1-1, with D uncertain. The CDR3 totals 14 residues. Germline CDR1 reads MNHNS; CDR2 reads SASEGT. With 3 bases removed from V and 0 bases from J, the gap between germline ends came to 8 bases.

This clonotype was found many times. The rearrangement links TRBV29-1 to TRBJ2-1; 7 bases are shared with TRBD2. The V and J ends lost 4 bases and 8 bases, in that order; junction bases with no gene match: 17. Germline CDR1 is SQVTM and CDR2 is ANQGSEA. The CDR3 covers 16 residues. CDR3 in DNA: TGCAGCGTTGGGGCCAGCGGGAAAACCGCGGACGATGAGCAGTTCTTC. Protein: CSVGASGKTADDEQFF.

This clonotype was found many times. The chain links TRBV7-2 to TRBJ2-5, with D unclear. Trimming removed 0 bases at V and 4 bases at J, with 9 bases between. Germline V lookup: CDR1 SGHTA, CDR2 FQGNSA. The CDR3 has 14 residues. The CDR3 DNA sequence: TGTGCCAGCAGCTTAGCGGTTAGCCGAGAGACCCAGTACTTC. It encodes CASSLAVSRETQYF.

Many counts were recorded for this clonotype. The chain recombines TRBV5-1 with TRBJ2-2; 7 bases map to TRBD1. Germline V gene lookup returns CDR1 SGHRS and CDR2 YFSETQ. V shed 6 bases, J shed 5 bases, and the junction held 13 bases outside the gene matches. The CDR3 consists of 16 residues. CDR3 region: CASTISIDRATGELFF. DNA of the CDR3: TGCGCCAGCACTATTTCGATCGACAGGGCAACCGGGGAGCTGTTTTTT.

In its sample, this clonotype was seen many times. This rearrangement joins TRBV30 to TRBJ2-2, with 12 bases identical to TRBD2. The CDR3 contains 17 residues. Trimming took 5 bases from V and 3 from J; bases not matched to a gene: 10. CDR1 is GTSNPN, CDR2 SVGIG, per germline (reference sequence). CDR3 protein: CAWGGLAGGPDTGELFF. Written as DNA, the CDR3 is TGTGCCTGGGGGGGGCTAGCGGGAGGGCCGGACACCGGGGAGCTGTTTTTT.

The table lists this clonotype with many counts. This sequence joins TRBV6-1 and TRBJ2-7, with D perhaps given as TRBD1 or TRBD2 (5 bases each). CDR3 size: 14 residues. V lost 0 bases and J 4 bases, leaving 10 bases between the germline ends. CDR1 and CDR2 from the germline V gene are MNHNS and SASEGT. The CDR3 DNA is TGTGCCAGCAGTGAAGCGGGCTGGGGGTACGAGCAGTACTTC. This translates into CASSEAGWGYEQYF.

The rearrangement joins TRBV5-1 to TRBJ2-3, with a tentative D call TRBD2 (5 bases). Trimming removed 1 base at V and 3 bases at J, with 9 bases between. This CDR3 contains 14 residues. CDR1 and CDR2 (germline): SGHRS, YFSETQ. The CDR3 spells CASSLTSTTDTQYF. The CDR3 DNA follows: TGCGCCAGCAGCTTGACTAGTACGACAGATACGCAGTATTTT.

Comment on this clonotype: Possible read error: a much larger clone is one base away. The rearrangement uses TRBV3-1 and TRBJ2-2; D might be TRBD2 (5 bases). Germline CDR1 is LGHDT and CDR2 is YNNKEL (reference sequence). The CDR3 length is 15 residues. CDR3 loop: CASSPMPTLNGEPFF. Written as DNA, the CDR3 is TGTGCCAGCAGCCCCATGCCTACACTCAACGGGGAGCCGTTTTTT. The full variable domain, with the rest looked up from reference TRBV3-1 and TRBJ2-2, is DTAVSQTPKYLVTQMGNDKSIKCEQNLGHDTMYWYKQDSKKFLKIMFSYNNKELIINETVPNRFSPKSPDKAHLNLHINSLELGDSAVYFCASSPMPTLNGEPFFGEGSRLTVL.

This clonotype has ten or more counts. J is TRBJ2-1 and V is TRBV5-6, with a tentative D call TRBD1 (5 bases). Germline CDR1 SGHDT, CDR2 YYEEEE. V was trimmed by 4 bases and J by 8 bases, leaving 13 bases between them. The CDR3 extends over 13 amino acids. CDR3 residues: CASSRAGIYEQFF. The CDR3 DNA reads TGTGCCAGCAGCCGGGCAGGGATTTATGAGCAGTTCTTC.

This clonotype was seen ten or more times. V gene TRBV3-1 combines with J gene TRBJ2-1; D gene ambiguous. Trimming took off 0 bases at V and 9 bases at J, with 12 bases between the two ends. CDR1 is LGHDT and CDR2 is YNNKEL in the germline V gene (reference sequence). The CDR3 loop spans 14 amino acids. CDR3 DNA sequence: TGTGCCAGCAGCCAAGATAGGAGTCTGGGTGAGCAGTTCTTC. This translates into CASSQDRSLGEQFF.

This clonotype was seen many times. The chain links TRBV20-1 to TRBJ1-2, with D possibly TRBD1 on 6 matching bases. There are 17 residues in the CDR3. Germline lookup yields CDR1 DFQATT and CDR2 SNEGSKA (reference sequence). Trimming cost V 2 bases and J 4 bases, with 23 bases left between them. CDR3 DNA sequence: TGCAGTGCTAGACCCACGGGAGGGGGGAGTTTCGGCTATGGCTACACCTTC. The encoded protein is CSARPTGGGSFGYGYTF.

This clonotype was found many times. This CDR3 is CASSPPEGRTGANVLTF. In DNA form, the CDR3 reads TGTGCCAGCAGTCCCCCTGAGGGGCGGACTGGGGCCAACGTCCTGACTTTC. This chain uses TRBV12-3 or TRBV12-4 with TRBJ2-6; possibly TRBD1 or TRBD2 for D (5 bases each). V gave up 5 bases and J gave up 2 bases, with 16 bases separating them. This CDR3 contains 17 residues.

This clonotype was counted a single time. This CDR3 is CAMSPGLAAYYEQYF. In DNA form, the CDR3 reads TGTGCCATGAGCCCTGGACTAGCGGCTTACTACGAGCAGTACTTC. This rearrangement joins TRBV5-6 to TRBJ2-7; 10 bases are shared with TRBD2. The germline V gene has CDR1 SGHDT and CDR2 YYEEEE. J gave up 3 bases and V 9 bases, and 12 bases lay outside the gene matches. The CDR3 is 15 amino acids.

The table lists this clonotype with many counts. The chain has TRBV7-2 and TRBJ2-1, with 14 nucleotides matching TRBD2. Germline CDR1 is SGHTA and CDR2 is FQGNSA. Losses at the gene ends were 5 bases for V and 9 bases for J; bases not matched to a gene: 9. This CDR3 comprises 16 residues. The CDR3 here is CASSTTTSGRATEQFF. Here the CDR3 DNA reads TGTGCCAGCAGCACGACGACTAGCGGGAGGGCCACTGAGCAGTTCTTC.